This T cell receptor beta chain was sequenced for a study of human T cells and chemical hapten exposure. Germline assignment: CDR1 SQVTM and CDR2 ANQGSEA. V lost 3 bases and J 3 bases, leaving 9 bases between the germline ends. The CDR3 contains 13 residues. Sample time point: patch test 3, about 24 weeks after DPC sensitization. Specified treatment: therapeutic diphenylcyclopropenone sensitization with weekly scalp DPC. Each patch-test visit's blood sample preceded patch application. People who gave samples had alopecia, were 18 to 70 years old, and were suitable for DPC. This clonotype was recorded many times. TCRdb re-derived calls from the RACE reads in MiXCR, one entry per CDR3 protein. The sample carries about 52,000 distinct CDR3 sequences, 8% to 10% recorded once.

Source: whole blood, taken in connection with sensitization to the hapten diphenylcyclopropenone (DPC). The source is a middle-aged woman with alopecia areata. Some clones in this sample may be carry-over from other donors' samples. The rearrangement links TRBV29-1 to TRBJ2-1, with D possibly being TRBD2 (6 bases). This CDR3 reads CSVDWRGYNEQFF. The CDR3 DNA reads as TGCAGCGTTGACTGGCGGGGCTACAATGAGCAGTTCTTC.